The 20 T cell receptor beta chains given below trace back to one sample, sequenced in a study of monozygotic twins with inflammatory bowel disease. TCRdb re-called the 5' RACE reads and gives one entry per CDR3 protein, without DNA. This sample's table reports a few hundred thousand distinct CDR3 sequences. The specimen was blood. These receptors were collected from a human donor with ulcerative colitis or Crohn's disease, or a healthy co-twin of an affected twin (not recorded which).

The rearrangement links TRBV6-5 to TRBJ1-2; no DNA is available, so the TRBD1 call from TCRdb remains unchecked. This CDR3 has 13 residues. Germline CDR1 MNHEY, CDR2 SVGAGI. CDR3 residues: CATSGVPSYGYTF.

The V gene is TRBV11-2, the J gene TRBJ2-2; TCRdb's D gene call, TRBD1, goes unchecked for lack of DNA. The germline V gene encodes CDR1 SGHAT and CDR2 FQNNGV. The CDR3 is 15 residues long. CDR3 residues: CASSSGQGRTGELFF.

The rearrangement links TRBV20-1 to TRBJ2-5. Germline CDR1 is DFQATT and CDR2 is SNEGSKA (reference sequence). The CDR3 runs 14 residues. CDR3 amino acids: CSARVSPYQETQYF.

The chain joins TRBV9 to TRBJ2-1; TCRdb indicates TRBD2, and absent DNA this call remains unverified. CDR3 length: 14 amino acids. Germline CDR1 reads SGDLS; CDR2 reads YYNGEE. The CDR3 spells CASSVAGGGNEQFF.

The gene calls are TRBV7-9 and TRBJ2-7; TCRdb's assignment of TRBD2 cannot be checked, as there is no DNA. Germline assignment: CDR1 SEHNR and CDR2 FQNEAQ (reference sequence). The CDR3 spans 14 residues. This CDR3 reads CASSQTGLSYEQYF.

CDR3 amino acids: CSVEGSCGCYTALYEQYF. The J gene is TRBJ2-7, the V gene TRBV29-1. The germline gives CDR1 SQVTM, CDR2 ANQGSEA. This CDR3 has 18 residues.

The chain carries TRBV6-2 or TRBV6-3 and TRBJ1-2; the D gene TCRdb calls, TRBD1, cannot be checked with no DNA. Per germline, CDR1 MNHEY and CDR2 SVGEGT. The CDR3 has 14 amino acids. CDR3 loop: CASSDRGTVKGYTF.

The chain employs TRBV5-1 and TRBJ1-6. CDR3 length: 15 residues. CDR1 is SGHRS and CDR2 is YFSETQ in the germline V gene. This CDR3 is CASSGANAEVGPLHF. Filled out from reference TRBV5-1 and TRBJ1-6, the complete variable domain reads KAGVTQTPRYLIKTRGQQVTLSCSPISGHRSVSWYQQTPGQGLQFLFEYFSETQRNKGNFPGRFSGRQFSNSRSEMNVSTLELGDSALYLCASSGANAEVGPLHFGNGTRLTVT.

V usage is TRBV27 and J usage is TRBJ2-3. The germline gives CDR1 MNHEY, CDR2 SMNVEV (reference sequence). This CDR3 spans 15 amino acids. CDR3 sequence reads: CASSLSGLAIDTQYF.

The chain uses TRBV6-2 or TRBV6-3 and TRBJ2-7; the TRBD1 assignment by TCRdb is unverifiable without DNA. The CDR3 covers 14 residues. CDR1 MNHEY and CDR2 SVGEGT come from the germline V gene. Here the CDR3 reads CASRYLSGTYEQYF.

This rearrangement joins TRBV9 to TRBJ1-6; TCRdb names TRBD1, which stays unverified in the absence of DNA. Germline V gene lookup returns CDR1 SGDLS and CDR2 YYNGEE. This CDR3 is 15 amino acids long. The CDR3 region is CASSVGGTGTSPLHF. The whole variable domain, remainder taken from reference TRBV9 and TRBJ1-6, is DSGVTQTPKHLITATGQRVTLRCSPRSGDLSVYWYQQSLDQGLQFLIQYYNGEERAKGNILERFSAQQFPDLHSELNLSSLELGDSALYFCASSVGGTGTSPLHFGNGTRLTVT.

This chain's CDR3 is CASSPKVGGIMSEQFF. The chain links TRBV3-1 to TRBJ2-1; absent DNA, TCRdb's TRBD1 call cannot be checked. The germline V gene encodes CDR1 LGHDT and CDR2 YNNKEL (reference sequence). This CDR3 contains 16 residues.

The CDR3 sequence: CASSEQGWGTDTQYF. This chain links TRBV6-1 with TRBJ2-3; there is no DNA to check the TCRdb D call of TRBD1. The CDR3 extends over 15 amino acids. Germline V gene sequence: CDR1 MNHNS, CDR2 SASEGT.

V usage is TRBV2 and J usage is TRBJ2-2. The CDR3 runs to 11 residues. CDR1 SNHLY and CDR2 FYNNEI come from the germline V gene. The CDR3 protein is CASKANGELFF.

The chain recombines TRBV5-4 with TRBJ2-5; with no DNA, the TCRdb D assignment of TRBD1 cannot be verified. Germline loops: CDR1 SGHNT, CDR2 YYREEE (reference sequence). The CDR3 extends over 16 amino acids. CDR3 region: CASSLAPGTGKETQYF.

This chain connects TRBV20-1 to TRBJ2-2; absent DNA, TCRdb's TRBD1 call cannot be checked. Germline-derived CDR1 and CDR2 are DFQATT and SNEGSKA (reference sequence). There are 16 residues in the CDR3. The CDR3 reads CSARDHREGGTGELFF.

The rearrangement uses TRBV12-3 or TRBV12-4 and TRBJ2-3; the D call from TCRdb, TRBD2, cannot be confirmed without DNA. The CDR3 is made up of 17 amino acids. The CDR3 protein is CASSSQLAGGRTDTQYF.

The chain's CDR3 is CASSSAGTGPSPLHF. This rearrangement joins TRBV4-3 to TRBJ1-6; TCRdb designates TRBD1, a call that cannot be tested without DNA. Germline lookup yields CDR1 LGHNA and CDR2 YSLEER. The CDR3 loop spans 15 amino acids.

The V and J genes are TRBV5-1 and TRBJ2-5; no DNA is available, so the TRBD2 call from TCRdb remains unchecked. The germline CDR1 and CDR2 sequences are SGHRS and YFSETQ. The CDR3 has 15 residues. CDR3 protein: CASSLNSGDGETQYF.

V and J are TRBV25-1 and TRBJ2-5; there is no DNA to check the TCRdb D call of TRBD1. The germline gives CDR1 MGHDK, CDR2 SYGVNS. There are 15 residues in the CDR3. CDR3 sequence reads: CASSVPGTVQETQYF.